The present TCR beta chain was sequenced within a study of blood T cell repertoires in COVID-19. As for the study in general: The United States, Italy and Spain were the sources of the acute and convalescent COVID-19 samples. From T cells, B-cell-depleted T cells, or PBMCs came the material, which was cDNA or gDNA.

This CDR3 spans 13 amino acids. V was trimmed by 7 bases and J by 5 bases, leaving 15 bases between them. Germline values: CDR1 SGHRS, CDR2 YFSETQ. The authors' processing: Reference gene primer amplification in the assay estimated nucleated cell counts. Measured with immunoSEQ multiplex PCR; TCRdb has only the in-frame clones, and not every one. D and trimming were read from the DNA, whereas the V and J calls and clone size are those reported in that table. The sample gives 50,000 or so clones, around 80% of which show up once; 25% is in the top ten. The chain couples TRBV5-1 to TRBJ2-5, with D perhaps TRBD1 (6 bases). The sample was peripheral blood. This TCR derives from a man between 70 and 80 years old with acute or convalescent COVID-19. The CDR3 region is CASAVGARETQYF. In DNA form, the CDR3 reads TGCGCCAGCGCGGTGGGGGCGAGGGAGACCCAGTACTTC.